The sample holds many counts of the clone carrying this TCR beta chain. Its antigen is as yet unknown. This record comes from a study of T cell repertoires in cytomegalovirus infection. On the study more broadly: Public TCR beta signatures marked donors with CMV infection and the matching HLA. Study conclusions and caveats: The ex vivo response was dominated by HLA-C-restricted CMV-specific TCR beta clonotypes. Carriers of CMV and the relevant HLA type were discriminated by public TCR beta frequency.

TCRdb independently ran MiXCR on the reads; one entry per CDR3 protein. The repertoire holds around 210,000 distinct CDR3 sequences, roughly 6.5% seen once, with about 6.3% in the top ten. The sequence came from a human donor in good health (CMV status not recorded). Some clones in this sample may be carry-over from other donors' samples. The sample was PBMCs.

The CDR3 DNA is TGTGCCAGCAGCTTAATGGCAGAACTGTCTGAAGCTTTCTTT. This sequence encodes CASSLMAELSEAFF. The rearrangement uses TRBV7-2 and TRBJ1-1; D is undetermined. Germline CDR1 and CDR2: SGHTA and FQGNSA. The length of the CDR3 is 14 residues. Trimming cost V 2 bases and J 6 bases, with 13 bases left between them.